The 26 T cell receptor beta chains given below trace back to one sample, sequenced in a study of T cell repertoires in cytomegalovirus infection. In TCRdb, the reads were re-called with MiXCR into one record per CDR3 protein. The data show approximately 730,000 distinct CDR3 sequences, 30% to 35% seen once. These receptors have no identified antigens. Source: cultured PBMCs, taken from culture after CMV antigen stimulation. These receptors were taken from a human donor in good health (CMV status not recorded). Some clones in this sample may be carry-over from other donors' samples.

This clonotype was counted at least ten times. In DNA form, the CDR3 reads TGTGCCAGTAGAGGGGGGAGATCTGAGAAGGCTTTCTTT. Translation: CASRGGRSEKAFF. The V gene is TRBV19, the J gene TRBJ1-1; D possibly corresponds to TRBD1 (6 bases). The V end lost 6 bases, the J end lost 11 bases, and 19 bases lay between the germline ends. The length of the CDR3 is 13 residues. Germline V CDR1 and CDR2: LNHDA, SQIVND (reference sequence).

The V and J genes are TRBV7-6 and TRBJ2-3, with D possibly TRBD1 on 6 matching bases. CDR1 SGHVS and CDR2 FNYEAQ come from the germline V gene. V was clipped by 5 bases and J by 4 bases, with 22 bases between them. The CDR3 runs to 17 residues. The CDR3 spells CASSAPWLGGVSDTQYF. The DNA of the CDR3 is TGTGCCAGCAGCGCGCCTTGGCTAGGGGGAGTCTCAGATACGCAGTATTTT.

This clonotype was seen just once. The chain joins TRBV2 to TRBJ2-3; 10 bases align to TRBD2. Trimming removed 8 bases from V and 3 bases from J; junction bases left unmatched: 8. The CDR3 is 15 residues long. Germline values: CDR1 SNHLY, CDR2 FYNNEI. CDR3 sequence (DNA): TGTGCCAGCCGCCGTCTAGCGGGGGAAACAGATACGCAGTATTTT. Encoded protein: CASRRLAGETDTQYF.

There are many counts of this clonotype. V is TRBV7-8 and J is TRBJ2-3; D possibly corresponds to TRBD1 (6 bases). The CDR3 contains 14 residues. Germline CDR1 SGHVS, CDR2 FQNEAQ. V lost 6 bases, J lost 2 bases, and 12 bases lay in between. Here the CDR3 reads CASSLDSYTDTQYF. Here the CDR3 DNA reads TGTGCCAGCAGTTTGGACAGTTACACAGATACGCAGTATTTT.

The chain combines TRBV4-1 with TRBJ2-1, with TRBD2 matching over 12 bases. Per germline, CDR1 MGHRA and CDR2 YSYEKL. This CDR3 spans 20 amino acids. V shed 2 bases and J 4 bases; nucleotides not matched to a gene: 15. CDR3 DNA: TGCGCCAGCAGCCAACGATCCGGGACTAGCGGGCCCTCGGGGTACAATGAGCAGTTCTTC. Amino acid sequence: CASSQRSGTSGPSGYNEQFF.

The table lists this clonotype with a few counts. The chain has TRBV7-6 and TRBJ2-3; 7 bases are a match to TRBD2. From germline, CDR1 is SGHVS and CDR2 FNYEAQ. Trimming took 5 bases from V and 2 from J; bases not matched to a gene: 7. This CDR3 has 15 amino acids. CDR3 DNA: TGTGCCAGCAGCATAATGGGGGGGGACACAGATACGCAGTATTTT. Translating gives CASSIMGGDTDTQYF.

The rearrangement links TRBV12-3 or TRBV12-4 to TRBJ1-3; D unresolved. The CDR3 runs 13 residues. Trimming pared 6 bases from V and 10 bases from J, leaving 16 bases between. The CDR3 is CASSWAILGTIYF. CDR3 DNA sequence: TGTGCCAGCAGCTGGGCCATTTTGGGGACCATATATTTT.

This clonotype was counted between two and nine times. The rearrangement uses TRBV11-2 and TRBJ2-1; D call uncertain. Per the germline V gene, CDR1 is SGHAT and CDR2 is FQNNGV. The V end lost 1 base, the J end lost 3 bases, and 7 bases lay between the germline ends. The CDR3 has 14 amino acids. Here the CDR3 reads CASSLGDYYNEQFF. CDR3 nucleotides: TGTGCCAGCAGCTTAGGGGATTACTACAATGAGCAGTTCTTC.

V and J are TRBV7-6 and TRBJ2-3, with a tentative D call TRBD2 (5 bases). This CDR3 is 12 amino acids long. Trimming left V 5 bases short and J 6 bases short, with 9 bases between. Germline-derived CDR1 and CDR2 are SGHVS and FNYEAQ. The CDR3 loop reads CASSMSGDTQYF. The CDR3 region has the DNA TGTGCCAGCAGCATGTCGGGGGATACGCAGTATTTT.

The J gene is TRBJ1-5, the V gene TRBV19; 9 bases agree with TRBD1. CDR1 and CDR2 from the germline V gene are LNHDA and SQIVND (reference sequence). The J segment lost 0 bases and the V segment lost 10 bases, leaving 10 bases of the junction unmatched. This CDR3 has 16 residues. CDR3 bases: TGTGCCACAACAGGGGGCAATATTTATAGCAATCAGCCCCAGCATTTT. The encoded protein is CATTGGNIYSNQPQHF.

This clonotype was recorded many times. The chain employs TRBV7-2 and TRBJ1-5; D uncertain. Germline assignment: CDR1 SGHTA and CDR2 FQGNSA. This CDR3 has 12 amino acids. V was clipped by 5 bases and J by 6 bases, with 8 bases between them. The CDR3 DNA sequence: TGTGCCAGCAGCCCATACGGTCAGCCCCAGCATTTT. Translating gives CASSPYGQPQHF.

This clonotype was seen only a few times. V usage is TRBV4-1 and J usage is TRBJ2-1, with TRBD2 matching 13 bases. There are 17 residues in the CDR3. Per the germline V gene, CDR1 is MGHRA and CDR2 is YSYEKL. The V segment lost 4 bases and the J segment 8 bases; nucleotides outside the gene matches: 11. The DNA for the CDR3 is TGCGCCAGCAGCCCCGGCCTACTAGCGGGGGGGGGGGATGAGCAGTTCTTC. As protein: CASSPGLLAGGGDEQFF.

This clonotype turned up a few times. V gene TRBV28 combines with J gene TRBJ1-4, with 7 bases that match TRBD1. The CDR3 has 16 residues. Germline trimming cut 5 bases from V and 0 bases from J; bases unmatched to any gene: 6. The germline V gene encodes CDR1 MDHEN and CDR2 SYDVKM. The CDR3 reads CASSTTGPATNEKLFF. In DNA, the CDR3 is TGTGCCAGCAGTACGACAGGGCCAGCAACTAATGAAAAACTGTTTTTT.

This clonotype was detected a few times. The junction does not match germline at one end; this may be a read error. V is TRBV4-1 and J is TRBJ2-5, with no clear D. Germline values: CDR1 MGHRA, CDR2 YSYEKL. The CDR3 is 15 residues long. CDR3 nucleotide sequence: TGTGCCAGCAGCCAAGACTGGGCTCCTCAAGAGACCCAGTACTTC. It encodes CASSQDWAPQETQYF.

This clonotype was detected a few times. The gene calls are TRBV20-1 and TRBJ2-7; 7 bases line up with TRBD2. V shed 6 bases, J shed 5 bases, and the junction held 7 bases outside the gene matches. Germline CDR1 DFQATT, CDR2 SNEGSKA (reference sequence). The CDR3 is 12 residues long. The CDR3 loop is CSAWTRGNEQYF. DNA for the CDR3: TGCAGTGCCTGGACTAGGGGTAACGAGCAGTACTTC.

This clonotype was seen a few times. The chain combines TRBV18 with TRBJ1-1, with D uncertain. Per the germline V gene, CDR1 is KGHSH and CDR2 is LQKENI. Trimming stripped 6 bases from V and 3 bases from J, with 11 bases between. The CDR3 sequence is 13 residues long. CDR3 in amino acids: CASSPAPHTEAFF. The CDR3 nucleotides read TGTGCCAGCTCCCCAGCCCCGCACACTGAAGCTTTCTTT.

The table lists this clonotype with a count of one. The junction departs from the called germline gene at one end, perhaps through a read error. Here the CDR3 reads CVSSQTSGTDTQYF. The CDR3 nucleotides read TGTGTCAGCAGCCAGACTAGTGGCACAGATACGCAGTATTTT. V usage is TRBV7-2 and J usage is TRBJ2-3; the D gene is possibly TRBD2 (6 bases). The CDR3 runs to 14 residues. Germline V gives CDR1 SGHTA, CDR2 FQGNSA.

This clonotype was detected a few times. V usage is TRBV12-3 or TRBV12-4 and J usage is TRBJ2-3; TRBD1 matches at 8 bases. The ends lost 3 bases at V and 1 base at J; junction bases unmatched: 3. The CDR3 covers 15 residues. The CDR3 nucleotides read TGTGCCAGCAGTTTTCAGGGGGCTGGCACAGATACGCAGTATTTT. Translated: CASSFQGAGTDTQYF.

The sample holds a few counts of this clonotype. The chain has TRBV11-2 and TRBJ2-1; TRBD2 agrees at 13 bases. CDR1 SGHAT and CDR2 FQNNGV come from the germline V gene. There are 15 residues in the CDR3. Trimming took 5 bases from V and 7 from J; bases not matched to a gene: 5. The CDR3 nucleotides are TGTGCCAGCAGCCCGTCACTAGCGGGAGGGAATGAGCAGTTCTTC. It encodes CASSPSLAGGNEQFF.

This clonotype was counted at least ten times. The chain carries TRBV7-2 and TRBJ2-1, with 9 bases identical to TRBD2. The CDR3 sequence is 15 residues long. Germline CDR1 and CDR2: SGHTA and FQGNSA. V was pared by 4 bases and J by 5 bases, with 6 bases of the junction left unmatched. The CDR3 DNA reads TGTGCCAGCAGCTACTCCGGGACTAGCCACAATGAGCAGTTCTTC. Translation: CASSYSGTSHNEQFF. Filled out from reference TRBV7-2 and TRBJ2-1, the complete variable domain reads GAGVSQSPSNKVTEKGKDVELRCDPISGHTALYWYRQSLGQGLEFLIYFQGNSAPDKSGLPSDRFSAERTGGSVSTLTIQRTQQEDSAVYLCASSYSGTSHNEQFFGPGTRLTVL.

This clonotype came up a few times. V usage is TRBV6-1 and J usage is TRBJ2-2, with D unclear. The CDR3 length is 15 residues. Looked up from germline, CDR1 is MNHNS and CDR2 is SASEGT. With 6 bases removed from V and 2 bases from J, the gap between germline ends came to 13 bases. The CDR3 loop is CASSVGQVNTGELFF. CDR3 sequence (DNA): TGTGCCAGCAGCGTCGGGCAGGTCAACACCGGGGAGCTGTTTTTT.

The table lists this clonotype with a few counts. DNA for the CDR3: TGTGCCAGCAGCTTAGAGCTAGGGTGGACTGAAGCTTTCTTT. This encodes CASSLELGWTEAFF. The chain combines TRBV7-8 with TRBJ1-1; D gene unclear. CDR1 is SGHVS and CDR2 is FQNEAQ in the germline V gene. Deletions cut 1 base from V and 5 bases from J, with 11 bases between. The CDR3 spans 14 residues.

The chain has TRBV29-1 and TRBJ2-1; D remains unclear. Trimming took off 3 bases at V and 0 bases at J, with 15 bases between the two ends. CDR1 and CDR2 from the germline V gene are SQVTM and ANQGSEA. The CDR3 runs 16 residues. The DNA for the CDR3 is TGCAGCGTTGAGGATTCCGGGCTCGGCTCCTACAATGAGCAGTTCTTC. Its protein product is CSVEDSGLGSYNEQFF.

The CDR3 region has the DNA TGTGCCAGCAGCTCCCGGGACAGCCCGAAACAAGAGACCCAGTACTTC. Its translation: CASSSRDSPKQETQYF. The chain is built from TRBV7-4 and TRBJ2-5, with 7 bases lining up with TRBD1. Trimming cost V 4 bases and J 2 bases; bases outside gene matches: 10. Germline assignment: CDR1 SGHVT and CDR2 SQSDAQ. This CDR3 comprises 16 residues.

This clonotype is termed medium-sized. This sequence joins TRBV27 and TRBJ1-1; possible D gene TRBD1, 5 bases. Germline CDR1 is MNHEY and CDR2 is SMNVEV (reference sequence). There are 14 residues in the CDR3. V lost 7 bases to trimming and J lost 3 bases, with 15 bases between them. CDR3 DNA: TGTGCCAGCACTCAGCAGGGAAGGCACACTGAAGCTTTCTTT. Its protein product is CASTQQGRHTEAFF.

This clonotype was picked up many times. This chain joins TRBV7-9 and TRBJ1-2, with D uncertain. Germline lookup yields CDR1 SEHNR and CDR2 FQNEAQ (reference sequence). With 5 bases removed from V and 7 bases from J, the gap between germline ends came to 14 bases. CDR3 length: 13 residues. CDR3 amino acids: CASSPGRVRGYTF. CDR3 DNA: TGTGCCAGCAGCCCCGGAAGGGTCCGTGGCTACACCTTC.